These T cell receptor beta chains were read from a single sample in a study of metastatic and nonmetastatic thyroid tumors. TCRdb re-called clones from the PCR reads using MiXCR. The repertoire includes about 85,000 clones, about 9.1% of them detected once, and roughly 10% sits in the top ten. Material: blood. All receptors come from a female donor with papillary thyroid cancer or a benign thyroid nodule (not recorded which). Some clones in this sample may be carry-over from other donors' samples. CDR3s include the opening cysteine and the closing phenylalanine or tryptophan. The D gene is left open where the match is weak. Clone size appears in some rows only: once, few, many, or a class for an expanded clone.

J gene	V gene	CDR3 length	D gene	clone size	CDR3 protein	CDR3 DNA
TRBJ2-7	TRBV9	15	TRBD1	many	CASSPKSGTGNEQYF	TGTGCCAGCAGCCCAAAGTCCGGGACAGGGAACGAGCAGTACTTC
TRBJ1-5	TRBV6-1	14	TRBD1	many	CASSGDRGYQPQHF	TGTGCCAGCAGTGGTGACAGGGGGTATCAGCCCCAGCATTTT
TRBJ1-2	TRBV6-1	14	.	many	CASSRGTGTYGYTF	TGTGCCAGCAGTAGGGGCACGGGGACCTATGGCTACACCTTC
TRBJ2-7	TRBV10-3	12	TRBD1	many	CAISWTGREQYF	TGTGCCATCAGCTGGACAGGGAGGGAGCAGTACTTC
TRBJ2-7	TRBV5-4	13	TRBD1	once	CASSYQGAGEQYF	TGTGCCAGCAGCTACCAGGGGGCAGGCGAGCAGTACTTC
TRBJ2-5	TRBV19	15	TRBD1	many	CASSIEGTGRETQYF	TGTGCCAGTAGTATTGAAGGGACAGGGAGAGAGACCCAGTACTTC
TRBJ2-5	TRBV20-1	14	.	.	CSAEKPGPQETQYF	TGCAGTGCCGAAAAACCGGGGCCACAAGAGACCCAGTACTTC
TRBJ1-6	TRBV20-1	12	.	many	CSARSDEGPLHF	TGCAGTGCTAGATCCGACGAGGGACCCCTCCACTTT
TRBJ1-3	TRBV19	13	.	many	CASSIGVGNTIYF	TGTGCCAGTAGTATAGGGGTCGGGAACACCATATATTTT
TRBJ2-3	TRBV5-1	16	TRBD2	many	CASRTPGTSGTDTQYF	TGCGCCAGCAGGACACCCGGGACTAGCGGCACAGATACGCAGTATTTT
TRBJ2-7	TRBV6-1	14	.	few	CANGNRGTGIEQYF	TGTGCCAACGGAAATCGTGGTACAGGGATCGAGCAGTACTTC
TRBJ2-5	TRBV28	16	TRBD1	many	CASSPRDRGYQETQYF	TGTGCCAGCAGTCCCAGGGACAGGGGGTACCAAGAGACCCAGTACTTC
TRBJ1-3	TRBV6-1	15	.	many	CASTIGGASGNTIYF	TGTGCCAGCACAATAGGGGGTGCATCTGGAAACACCATATATTTT
TRBJ2-3	TRBV4-1	16	.	many	CASSSYMGLSTDTQYF	TGCGCCAGCAGCTCATATATGGGACTCAGCACAGATACGCAGTATTTT
TRBJ2-1	TRBV19	17	TRBD2	many	CASSTRASGGAWNEQFF	TGTGCCAGTAGTACGAGGGCTAGCGGGGGGGCTTGGAATGAGCAGTTCTTC
TRBJ1-1	TRBV12-3/TRBV12-4	14	.	many	CASSSPGGVTEAFF	TGTGCCAGCAGTTCTCCGGGGGGGGTCACTGAAGCTTTCTTT
TRBJ2-3	TRBV19	14	.	many	CASSIDKGTDTQYF	TGTGCCAGTAGTATAGATAAGGGAACAGATACGCAGTATTTT
TRBJ2-1	TRBV6-6	15	.	many	CASSYLAPGTNEQFF	TGTGCCAGCAGTTACCTGGCCCCGGGGACCAATGAGCAGTTCTTC
TRBJ2-1	TRBV5-1	19	.	.	CASSGRGRQTTSSYNEQFF	TGCGCCAGCAGCGGACGGGGCAGACAGACAACGAGCTCCTACAATGAGCAGTTCTTC
TRBJ2-3	TRBV6-6	15	.	many	CASSYSTVLTDTQYF	TGTGCCAGCAGTTACTCGACGGTTTTAACAGATACGCAGTATTTT